This T cell receptor beta chain was captured in a study of T-cell reconstitution after alpha-beta-depleted transplantation in children. At least ten counts were recorded for this clonotype. What it binds is unknown. TCRbeta library preparation incorporated unique molecular identifiers. In TCRdb, the PCR reads were re-called with MiXCR into one record per CDR3 protein. The sample has hundreds of thousands of distinct CDR3 sequences; over 10% are singletons. In germline, CDR1 is SEHNR, CDR2 FQNEAQ (reference sequence). The trim removed 1 base at V and 2 bases at J, leaving 5 bases unmatched. The CDR3 runs 16 residues. Study-level results: The main origin of T-cell counts and diversity one year after transplant was newly produced T cells. Surviving thymic progenitors and recipient T cells were the source of high TCRbeta diversity at day 60 in some patients. The study reportedly traced alpha-beta T cells about two months after transplant to several hundred expanded graft clones.

This TCR derives from a girl aged 2-10 years with congenital amegakaryocytic thrombocytopenia, due to receive a stem cell transplant. V usage is TRBV7-9 and J usage is TRBJ2-1, with 7 bases aligning to TRBD2. The sequencing used PBMCs, collected before TCRalphabeta/CD19-depleted stem cell transplant. The CDR3 loop reads CASSLVWTRTYNEQFF. The CDR3 nucleotides read TGTGCCAGCAGCTTAGTTTGGACTAGGACCTACAATGAGCAGTTCTTC.